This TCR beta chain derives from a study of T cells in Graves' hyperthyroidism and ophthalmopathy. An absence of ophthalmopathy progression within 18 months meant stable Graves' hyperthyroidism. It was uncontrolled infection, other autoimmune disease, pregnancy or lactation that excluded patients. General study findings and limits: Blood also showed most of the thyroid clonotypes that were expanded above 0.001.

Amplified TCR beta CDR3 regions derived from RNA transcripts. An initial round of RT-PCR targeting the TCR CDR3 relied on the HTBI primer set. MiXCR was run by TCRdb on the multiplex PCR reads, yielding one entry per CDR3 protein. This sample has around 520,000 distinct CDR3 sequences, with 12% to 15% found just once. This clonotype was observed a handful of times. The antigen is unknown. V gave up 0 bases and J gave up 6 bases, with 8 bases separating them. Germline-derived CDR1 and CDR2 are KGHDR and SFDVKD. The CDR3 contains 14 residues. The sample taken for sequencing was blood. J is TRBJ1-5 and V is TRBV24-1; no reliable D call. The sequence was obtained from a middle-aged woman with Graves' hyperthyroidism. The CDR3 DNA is TGTGCCACCAGTGATTTGAACAGTATTCAGCCCCAGCATTTT. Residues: CATSDLNSIQPQHF.